These 21 T cell receptor beta chains were all obtained from the same sample, sequenced in a study of blood T cell repertoires in COVID-19. Using immunoSEQ multiplex PCR, the repertoire was profiled, and TCRdb retains in-frame clones only, with some absent. This table has about 200,000 clones, around 85% appearing once. Source material: peripheral blood. Receptors were obtained from a human donor with active or convalescent COVID-19. The donor label of this sample is uncertain.

This rearrangement joins TRBV7-9 to TRBJ2-7; TRBD1 matches 7 bases. The CDR3 has 14 residues. CDR1 and CDR2 from the germline V gene are SEHNR and FQNEAQ (reference sequence). The trim removed 5 bases at V and 2 bases at J, leaving 6 bases unmatched. CDR3 in amino acids: CASSVPGTAYEQYF. In DNA form, the CDR3 reads TGTGCCAGCAGCGTCCCCGGGACAGCCTACGAGCAGTACTTC.

The CDR3 region has the DNA TGTGCCAGCAGTTTATATTGGTCAGGGGGCGAGGCTGGCTACACCTTC. Encoded protein: CASSLYWSGGEAGYTF. This chain uses TRBV27 with TRBJ1-2; 8 positions agree with TRBD1. Germline trimming cut 1 base from V and 7 bases from J; bases unmatched to any gene: 11. Germline V lookup: CDR1 MNHEY, CDR2 SMNVEV (reference sequence). The CDR3 sequence is 16 residues long.

The genes are TRBV19 and TRBJ1-2, with a possible D match to TRBD1 (5 bases). Germline values: CDR1 LNHDA, CDR2 SQIVND (reference sequence). The CDR3 is 13 amino acids. Trimming stripped 10 bases from V and 4 bases from J, with 16 bases between. The CDR3 sequence: CATRVPGGYGYTF. The CDR3 DNA reads TGTGCCACCCGGGTCCCCGGGGGCTATGGCTACACCTTC.

The CDR3 bases are TGTGCCAGCAGACGGGGGGGCACCCGCACAGATACGCAGTATTTT. Translation: CASRRGGTRTDTQYF. This rearrangement joins TRBV27 to TRBJ2-3; 8 bases are shared with TRBD2. The CDR3 is 15 residues long. Germline CDR1 is MNHEY and CDR2 is SMNVEV (reference sequence). V shed 6 bases and J 1 base; nucleotides not matched to a gene: 6.

This sequence joins TRBV7-3 and TRBJ1-6; 7 nucleotides match TRBD1. The CDR3 extends over 14 amino acids. CDR1 is SGHTA and CDR2 is FQGTGA in the germline V gene. After removal of 3 bases from V and 6 bases from J, the junction contained 2 bases not matched to a gene. In nucleotides, the CDR3 is TGTGCCAGCAGCTTGGGGGACAGTAATTCACCCCTCCACTTT. It is translated as CASSLGDSNSPLHF.

This rearrangement joins TRBV27 to TRBJ2-1; the match to TRBD2 covers 9 bases. Trimming at V came to 2 bases and at J to 3 bases, leaving 8 bases not matched to a gene. The CDR3 loop spans 17 amino acids. Germline V gene lookup returns CDR1 MNHEY and CDR2 SMNVEV (reference sequence). This CDR3 reads CASSLAGGPSSYNEQFF. CDR3 nucleotides: TGTGCCAGCAGTTTAGCGGGGGGGCCAAGTAGCTACAATGAGCAGTTCTTC.

The chain couples TRBV5-1 to TRBJ1-1; 10 bases align to TRBD1. Germline CDR1 and CDR2: SGHRS and YFSETQ. V was pared by 4 bases and J by 4 bases, with 4 bases of the junction left unmatched. The CDR3 contains 14 residues. This CDR3 is CASSQTGGFTEAFF. The CDR3 nucleotides read TGCGCCAGCAGCCAGACAGGGGGCTTCACTGAAGCTTTCTTT.

The V call is TRBV4-2, the J call TRBJ2-7, with 12 bases matching TRBD2. This CDR3 contains 16 residues. V was pared by 1 base and J by 0 bases, with 1 base of the junction left unmatched. Per germline, CDR1 LGHNA and CDR2 YNFKEQ. For the CDR3, the DNA is TGTGCCAGCAGCCAAGGGACTAGCGGGGACTCCTACGAGCAGTACTTC. Translating gives CASSQGTSGDSYEQYF.

V usage is TRBV7-6 and J usage is TRBJ2-1, with 9 bases aligning to TRBD2. The V gene end was trimmed by 7 bases and the J gene end by 13 bases; junction bases not matched to a gene: 20. The CDR3 has 16 residues. The germline CDR1 and CDR2 sequences are SGHVS and FNYEAQ. CDR3 sequence reads: CASTQGVLAGGPRQFF. CDR3 sequence (DNA): TGTGCCAGCACCCAAGGGGTTTTGGCGGGAGGGCCACGCCAGTTCTTC. Looking up the rest from reference TRBV7-6 and TRBJ2-1 gives the full variable domain: GAGVSQSPRYKVTKRGQDVALRCDPISGHVSLYWYRQALGQGPEFLTYFNYEAQQDKSGLPNDRFSAERPEGSISTLTIQRTEQRDSAMYRCASTQGVLAGGPRQFFGPGTRLTVL.

J is TRBJ2-6 and V is TRBV4-3; D may be TRBD2 (5 bases). CDR1 is LGHNA and CDR2 is YSLEER in the germline V gene. Trimming removed 0 bases from V and 2 bases from J, with 14 bases in between. This CDR3 spans 18 amino acids. The CDR3 DNA reads as TGCGCCAGCAGCCAAGATCTGGGAGCTCTTCCTGGGGCCAACGTCCTGACTTTC. Protein: CASSQDLGALPGANVLTF.

V usage is TRBV7-2 and J usage is TRBJ2-1; the D gene is possibly TRBD1 (6 bases). Germline V CDR1 and CDR2: SGHTA, FQGNSA. The CDR3 length is 15 residues. V was trimmed by 5 bases and J by 5 bases, leaving 16 bases between them. In nucleotides, the CDR3 is TGTGCCAGCAGCCCCCAGGTTAACAGGGACAATGAGCAGTTCTTC. This gives the protein CASSPQVNRDNEQFF. The variable domain in full, completed from reference TRBV7-2 and TRBJ2-1, reads GAGVSQSPSNKVTEKGKDVELRCDPISGHTALYWYRQSLGQGLEFLIYFQGNSAPDKSGLPSDRFSAERTGGSVSTLTIQRTQQEDSAVYLCASSPQVNRDNEQFFGPGTRLTVL.

The chain employs TRBV28 and TRBJ2-7, with TRBD1 identical over 9 bases. The V gene end was trimmed by 4 bases and the J gene end by 4 bases; junction bases not matched to a gene: 17. Per the germline V gene, CDR1 is MDHEN and CDR2 is SYDVKM. The CDR3 totals 18 residues. In DNA form, the CDR3 reads TGTGCCAGCAGTTGGGACAGGGATTCACCACGGCGGACGTACGAGCAGTACTTC. This sequence encodes CASSWDRDSPRRTYEQYF.

The chain has TRBV29-1 and TRBJ2-2; possible D gene TRBD1, 5 bases. Deletions cut 7 bases from V and 6 bases from J, with 12 bases between. Germline CDR1 is SQVTM and CDR2 is ANQGSEA. The CDR3 is made up of 12 amino acids. The CDR3 DNA reads TGCAGCGCCACAGGACGGGCCGGGGAGCTGTTTTTT. The encoded protein is CSATGRAGELFF.

The rearrangement joins TRBV6-5 to TRBJ2-2, with TRBD1 matching 8 bases. Trimming took 7 bases from V and 8 from J; bases not matched to a gene: 9. Germline V gene data show CDR1 as MNHEY and CDR2 as SVGAGI. The CDR3 length is 14 residues. The CDR3 reads CASKPGQGRGELFF. CDR3 nucleotides: TGTGCCAGCAAGCCAGGACAGGGAAGGGGGGAGCTGTTTTTT.

The chain carries TRBV5-1 and TRBJ2-1; 12 nucleotides agree with TRBD2. The CDR3 has 16 residues. Germline CDR1 reads SGHRS; CDR2 reads YFSETQ. Losses at the gene ends were 4 bases for V and 7 bases for J; bases not matched to a gene: 9. CDR3 in DNA: TGCGCCAGCAGCAACCCTAGCGGGGGGGCCTGGAATGAGCAGTTCTTC. It codes for CASSNPSGGAWNEQFF.

This chain links TRBV4-1 with TRBJ2-2, with TRBD1 matching 7 bases. The CDR3 runs 14 residues. The ends lost 7 bases at V and 2 bases at J; junction bases unmatched: 4. CDR1 is MGHRA and CDR2 is YSYEKL in the germline V gene. The CDR3: CASTRQGNTGELFF. The CDR3 nucleotides read TGCGCCAGCACCCGACAGGGAAACACCGGGGAGCTGTTTTTT.

This chain uses TRBV15 with TRBJ1-3; perhaps TRBD1 as D (6 bases). V gave up 0 bases and J gave up 8 bases, with 17 bases separating them. Germline loops: CDR1 LNHNV, CDR2 YYDKDF (reference sequence). The CDR3 is 16 amino acids. The CDR3 is CATSREGSLGADTIYF. In nucleotides, the CDR3 is TGTGCCACCAGCAGAGAGGGTAGTTTGGGGGCAGACACCATATATTTT.

This chain joins TRBV7-2 and TRBJ2-2; TRBD2 matches 7 bases. With V trimmed by 2 bases and J by 4 bases, 7 bases remained unmatched. Germline V gene data show CDR1 as SGHTA and CDR2 as FQGNSA. The CDR3 has 16 amino acids. The CDR3 DNA reads as TGTGCCAGCAGCTTACACCTAGCGGAGGCCACCGGGGAGCTGTTTTTT. Translation: CASSLHLAEATGELFF.

The J gene is TRBJ1-2, the V gene TRBV29-1; no clear D gene. The CDR3 sequence is 12 residues long. CDR1 is SQVTM, CDR2 ANQGSEA, per germline. V shed 6 bases and J shed 6 bases, with 14 bases lying between them. CDR3 sequence: CSVIDGNHGYTF. CDR3 coding DNA: TGCAGCGTCATCGACGGGAACCATGGCTACACCTTC.

V and J are TRBV7-9 and TRBJ2-1; 10 bases match TRBD2. Looked up from germline, CDR1 is SEHNR and CDR2 is FQNEAQ (reference sequence). Unmatched junction bases numbered 3, after V lost 0 bases and J lost 4 bases. The CDR3 is 16 amino acids. The CDR3 nucleotides read TGTGCCAGCAGCTTAGCGGCTAGCGGGGGTTACAATGAGCAGTTCTTC. As protein: CASSLAASGGYNEQFF.

V and J are TRBV2 and TRBJ1-6; D is unresolved. The CDR3 covers 16 residues. Trimming removed 4 bases at V and 0 bases at J, with 10 bases between. CDR1 and CDR2 (germline): SNHLY, FYNNEI. CDR3 protein: CASSVQASSYNSPLHF. The DNA for the CDR3 is TGTGCCAGCAGTGTCCAGGCCAGCTCCTATAATTCACCCCTCCACTTT.